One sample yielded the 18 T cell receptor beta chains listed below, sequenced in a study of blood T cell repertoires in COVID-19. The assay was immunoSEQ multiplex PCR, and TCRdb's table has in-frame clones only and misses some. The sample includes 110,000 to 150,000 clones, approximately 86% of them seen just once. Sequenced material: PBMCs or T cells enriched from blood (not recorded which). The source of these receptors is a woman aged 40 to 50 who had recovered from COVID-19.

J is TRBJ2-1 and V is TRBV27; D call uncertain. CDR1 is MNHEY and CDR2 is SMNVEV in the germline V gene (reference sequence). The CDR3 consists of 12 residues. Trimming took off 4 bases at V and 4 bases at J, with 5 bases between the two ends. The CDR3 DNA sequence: TGTGCCAGCAGTTCCGTGTACAATGAGCAGTTCTTC. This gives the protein CASSSVYNEQFF.

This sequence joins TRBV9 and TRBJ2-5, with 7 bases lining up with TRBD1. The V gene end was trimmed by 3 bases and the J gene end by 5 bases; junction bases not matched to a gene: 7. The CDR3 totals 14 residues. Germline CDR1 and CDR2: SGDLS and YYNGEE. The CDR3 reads CASSDNRGGETQYF. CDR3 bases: TGTGCCAGCAGCGACAACAGGGGCGGGGAGACCCAGTACTTC.

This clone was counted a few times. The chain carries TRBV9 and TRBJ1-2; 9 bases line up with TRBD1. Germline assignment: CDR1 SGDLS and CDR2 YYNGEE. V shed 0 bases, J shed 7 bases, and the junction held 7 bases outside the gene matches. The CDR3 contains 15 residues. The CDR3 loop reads CASSVATGTGSGYTF. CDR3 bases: TGTGCCAGCAGCGTAGCTACTGGGACAGGGAGTGGCTACACCTTC.

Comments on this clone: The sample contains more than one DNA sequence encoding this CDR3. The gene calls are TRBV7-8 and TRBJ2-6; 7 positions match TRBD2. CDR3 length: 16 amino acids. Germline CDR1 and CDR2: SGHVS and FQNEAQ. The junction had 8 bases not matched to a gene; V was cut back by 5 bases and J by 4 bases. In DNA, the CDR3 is TGTGCCAGCAGCCGCACGGGAGGAGCCGGGGCCAACGTCCTGACTTTC. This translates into CASSRTGGAGANVLTF.

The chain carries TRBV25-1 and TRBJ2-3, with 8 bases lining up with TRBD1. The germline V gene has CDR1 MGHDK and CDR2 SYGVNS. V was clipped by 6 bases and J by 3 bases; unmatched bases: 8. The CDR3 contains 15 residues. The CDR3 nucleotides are TGTGCCAGCAGCCTACAGGGGGAGGTAACAGATACGCAGTATTTT. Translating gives CASSLQGEVTDTQYF. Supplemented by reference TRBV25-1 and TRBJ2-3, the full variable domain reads EADIYQTPRYLVIGTGKKITLECSQTMGHDKMYWYQQDPGMELHLIHYSYGVNSTEKGDLSSESTVSRIRTEHFPLTLESARPSHTSQYLCASSLQGEVTDTQYFGPGTRLTVL.

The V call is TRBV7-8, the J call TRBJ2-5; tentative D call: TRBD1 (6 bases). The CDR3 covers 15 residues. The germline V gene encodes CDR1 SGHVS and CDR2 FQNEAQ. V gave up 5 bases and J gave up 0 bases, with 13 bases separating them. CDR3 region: CASSLQGFYQETQYF. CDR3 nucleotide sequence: TGTGCCAGCAGCCTTCAGGGGTTCTACCAAGAGACCCAGTACTTC. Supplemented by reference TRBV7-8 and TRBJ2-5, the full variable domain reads GAGVSQSPRYKVAKRGQDVALRCDPISGHVSLFWYQQALGQGPEFLTYFQNEAQLDKSGLPSDRFFAERPEGSVSTLKIQRTQQEDSAVYLCASSLQGFYQETQYFGPGTRLLVL.

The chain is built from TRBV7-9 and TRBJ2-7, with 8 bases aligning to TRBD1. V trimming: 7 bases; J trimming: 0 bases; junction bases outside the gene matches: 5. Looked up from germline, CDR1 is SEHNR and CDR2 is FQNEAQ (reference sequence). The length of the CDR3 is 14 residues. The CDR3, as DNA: TGTGCCAGCACCTCAGGGACAGGCTCCTACGAGCAGTACTTC. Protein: CASTSGTGSYEQYF.

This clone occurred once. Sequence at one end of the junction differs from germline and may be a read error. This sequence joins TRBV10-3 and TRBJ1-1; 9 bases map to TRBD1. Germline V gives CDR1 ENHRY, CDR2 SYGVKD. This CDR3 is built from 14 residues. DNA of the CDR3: TGTGCCATCGGTGACAGGGGGACGAACACTGAAGCTTTCTTT. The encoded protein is CAIGDRGTNTEAFF.

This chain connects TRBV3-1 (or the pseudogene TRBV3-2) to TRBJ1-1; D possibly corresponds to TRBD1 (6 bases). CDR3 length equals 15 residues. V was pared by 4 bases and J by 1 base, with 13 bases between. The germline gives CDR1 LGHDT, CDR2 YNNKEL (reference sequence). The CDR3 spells CASSRNRVTNTEAFF. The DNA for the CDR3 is TGTGCCAGCAGCCGGAACAGGGTAACGAACACTGAAGCTTTCTTT.

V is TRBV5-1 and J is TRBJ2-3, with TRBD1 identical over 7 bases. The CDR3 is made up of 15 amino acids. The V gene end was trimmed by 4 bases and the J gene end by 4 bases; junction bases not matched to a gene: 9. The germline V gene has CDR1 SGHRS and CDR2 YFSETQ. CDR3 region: CASSLDRDLSDTQYF. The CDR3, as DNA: TGCGCCAGCAGCCTAGACAGGGACCTTTCAGATACGCAGTATTTT.

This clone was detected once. The CDR3 DNA reads as TGTGCCAGCAGCAACGGGACAGGGGGGGTGACCGGGGAGCTGTTTTTT. Its translation is CASSNGTGGVTGELFF. This chain links TRBV21-1 with TRBJ2-2; no DNA check was done on the table's D call, TRBD1. TRBV21-1 is annotated as a pseudogene. The CDR3 length is 16 residues.

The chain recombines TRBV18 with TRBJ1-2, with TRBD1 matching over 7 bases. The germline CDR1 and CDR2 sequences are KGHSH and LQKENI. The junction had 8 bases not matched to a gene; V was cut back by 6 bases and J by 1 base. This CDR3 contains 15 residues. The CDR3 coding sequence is TGTGCCAGCTCGCGCGGACAGGAAGTTAACTATGGCTACACCTTC. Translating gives CASSRGQEVNYGYTF. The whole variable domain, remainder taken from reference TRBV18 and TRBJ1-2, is NAGVMQNPRHLVRRRGQEARLRCSPMKGHSHVYWYRQLPEEGLKFMVYLQKENIIDESGMPKERFSAEFPKEGPSILRIQQVVRGDSAAYFCASSRGQEVNYGYTFGSGTRLTVV.

This chain's CDR3 is CASRADRVVDTQYF. CDR3 nucleotide sequence: TGTGCCAGCAGGGCGGACAGGGTCGTAGATACGCAGTATTTT. The V gene is TRBV2, the J gene TRBJ2-3; 8 bases are a match to TRBD1. V was clipped by 6 bases and J by 5 bases; unmatched bases: 7. Germline assignment: CDR1 SNHLY and CDR2 FYNNEI. The CDR3 sequence is 14 residues long.

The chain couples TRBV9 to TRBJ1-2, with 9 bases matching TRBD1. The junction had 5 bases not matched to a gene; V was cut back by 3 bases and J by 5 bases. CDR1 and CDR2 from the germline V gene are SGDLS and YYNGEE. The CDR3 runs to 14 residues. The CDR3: CASSALTGGYGYTF. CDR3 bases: TGTGCCAGCAGCGCCCTGACAGGGGGATATGGCTACACCTTC.

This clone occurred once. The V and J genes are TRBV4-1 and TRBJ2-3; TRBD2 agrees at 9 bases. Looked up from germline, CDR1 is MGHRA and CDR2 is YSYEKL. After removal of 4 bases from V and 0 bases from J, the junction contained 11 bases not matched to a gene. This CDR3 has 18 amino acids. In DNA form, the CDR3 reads TGCGCCAGCAGCCGACGTCCTCCAGCGGGGGGAAGCACAGATACGCAGTATTTT. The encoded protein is CASSRRPPAGGSTDTQYF.

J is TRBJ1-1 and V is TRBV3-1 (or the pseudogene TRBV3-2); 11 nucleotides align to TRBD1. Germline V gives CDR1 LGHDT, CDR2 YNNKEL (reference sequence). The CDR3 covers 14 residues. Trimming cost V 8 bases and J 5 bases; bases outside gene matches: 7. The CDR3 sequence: CASDGGQGGTEAFF. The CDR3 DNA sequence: TGTGCCAGCGACGGGGGACAGGGGGGGACTGAAGCTTTCTTT.

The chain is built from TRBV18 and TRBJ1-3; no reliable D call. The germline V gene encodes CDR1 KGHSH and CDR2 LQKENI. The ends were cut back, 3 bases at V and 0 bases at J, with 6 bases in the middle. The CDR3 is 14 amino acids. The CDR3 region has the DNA TGTGCCAGCTCACCCCAGGACTCTGGAAACACCATATATTTT. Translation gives CASSPQDSGNTIYF. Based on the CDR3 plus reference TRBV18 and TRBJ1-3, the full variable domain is NAGVMQNPRHLVRRRGQEARLRCSPMKGHSHVYWYRQLPEEGLKFMVYLQKENIIDESGMPKERFSAEFPKEGPSILRIQQVVRGDSAAYFCASSPQDSGNTIYFGEGSWLTVV.

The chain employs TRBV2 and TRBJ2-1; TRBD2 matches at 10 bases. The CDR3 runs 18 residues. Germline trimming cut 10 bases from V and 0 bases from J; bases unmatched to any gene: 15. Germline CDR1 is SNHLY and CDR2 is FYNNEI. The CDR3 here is CATSDTDSGRRSYNEQFF. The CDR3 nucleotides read TGTGCCACCTCGGATACAGATAGCGGGAGGCGCTCCTACAATGAGCAGTTCTTC.